These 27 T cell receptor beta chains share one sample of origin, sequenced in a study of identical twins. TCRdb reprocessed the 5' RACE reads with MiXCR, giving one entry per CDR3 protein. Of 230,000 or so distinct CDR3 sequences listed, around 8% are singletons. The same data also contributed to another study, on yellow fever vaccine responses in identical twins.

The specimen was CD8+ T cells sorted from blood. These receptors were taken from a woman aged 18-35 years in good health.

The J gene is TRBJ2-1, the V gene TRBV11-2; maybe TRBD1 (5 bases). Trimming pared 1 base from V and 6 bases from J, leaving 22 bases between. This CDR3 spans 18 amino acids. Germline values: CDR1 SGHAT, CDR2 FQNNGV. CDR3 DNA: TGTGCCAGCAGCTTAGGTCGACAGTTGGGCCAGGTGGGCAATGAGCAGTTCTTC. Residues: CASSLGRQLGQVGNEQFF.

This clonotype came up a few times. The chain combines TRBV28 with TRBJ1-2; 7 nucleotides line up with TRBD1. The CDR3 consists of 16 residues. CDR1 and CDR2 from the germline V gene are MDHEN and SYDVKM. The J segment lost 8 bases and the V segment lost 3 bases, leaving 15 bases of the junction unmatched. CDR3: CASSLDRYPYGDGYTF. DNA for the CDR3: TGTGCCAGCAGTTTGGACAGGTACCCCTATGGGGACGGCTACACCTTC.

This clonotype was counted many times. V gene TRBV12-3 or TRBV12-4 combines with J gene TRBJ1-1; TRBD1 agrees at 7 bases. V shed 5 bases and J 2 bases; nucleotides not matched to a gene: 5. The CDR3 runs 14 residues. CDR3 nucleotide sequence: TGTGCCAGCAGTCCCCGGGACAGAAACACTGAAGCTTTCTTT. It yields the protein CASSPRDRNTEAFF.

This clonotype was recorded a few times. The chain carries TRBV4-3 and TRBJ2-5; D call uncertain. Trimming removed 0 bases at V and 2 bases at J, with 13 bases between. The CDR3 covers 16 residues. The germline CDR1 and CDR2 sequences are LGHNA and YSLEER. CDR3 amino acids: CASSQEVRRVQETQYF. The CDR3 DNA reads as TGCGCCAGCAGCCAAGAAGTCCGCCGGGTACAAGAGACCCAGTACTTC.

The chain couples TRBV20-1 to TRBJ2-3; either TRBD1 or TRBD2 may supply D (6 bases each). The germline V gene has CDR1 DFQATT and CDR2 SNEGSKA (reference sequence). Trimming removed 4 bases at V and 3 bases at J, with 11 bases between. The CDR3 length is 13 residues. The CDR3 here is CSAKGGLTDTQYF. The CDR3 DNA reads as TGCAGTGCTAAGGGGGGCCTGACAGATACGCAGTATTTT.

The sample holds many counts of this clonotype. V gene TRBV29-1 combines with J gene TRBJ1-2; 7 bases fit TRBD1. The CDR3 has 13 amino acids. V shed 5 bases, J shed 1 base, and the junction held 4 bases outside the gene matches. CDR1 and CDR2 (germline): SQVTM, ANQGSEA. DNA for the CDR3: TGCAGCGTTATCCAGGGGGATAACTATGGCTACACCTTC. Translated: CSVIQGDNYGYTF. The entire variable domain, with the rest obtained from reference TRBV29-1 and TRBJ1-2, is as follows: SAVISQKPSRDICQRGTSLTIQCQVDSQVTMMFWYRQQPGQSLTLIATANQGSEATYESGFVIDKFPISRPNLTFSTLTVSNMSPEDSSIYLCSVIQGDNYGYTFGSGTRLTVV.

This clonotype was counted between two and nine times. The chain combines TRBV20-1 with TRBJ2-3, with D uncertain. The CDR3 totals 16 residues. The V gene's germline CDR1 is DFQATT and CDR2 SNEGSKA (reference sequence). V lost 1 base, J lost 0 bases, and 14 bases lay in between. This chain's CDR3 is CSARGPTEYSTDTQYF. CDR3 DNA: TGCAGTGCTAGAGGGCCGACGGAATACAGCACAGATACGCAGTATTTT.

This clonotype was counted many times. The chain recombines TRBV4-3 with TRBJ2-7; D may be TRBD1 (5 bases). This CDR3 has 15 amino acids. The germline V gene encodes CDR1 LGHNA and CDR2 YSLEER. V lost 1 base and J lost 3, with 13 bases in between. CDR3 coding DNA: TGCGCCAGCAGCCAAGCCCCAGACAGCCACTACGAGCAGTACTTC. It codes for CASSQAPDSHYEQYF.

This clonotype was seen more than once but under ten times. The J gene is TRBJ2-1, the V gene TRBV29-1; 15 positions agree with TRBD2. Per germline, CDR1 SQVTM and CDR2 ANQGSEA. This CDR3 is built from 16 residues. V trimming: 8 bases; J trimming: 5 bases; junction bases outside the gene matches: 10. DNA for the CDR3: TGCAGCATCGTGGGACTAGCGGGGGGATCGAACAATGAGCAGTTCTTC. Translation: CSIVGLAGGSNNEQFF.

This clonotype was found a few times. The junction and the germline gene differ at one end; a read error may be behind it. The rearrangement joins TRBV2 to TRBJ1-1; 7 bases are a match to TRBD1. The CDR3 spans 15 residues. From germline, CDR1 is SNHLY and CDR2 FYNNEI. The CDR3 sequence is CASSSPRDSYVEAFF. In nucleotides, the CDR3 is TGTGCAAGCAGCTCCCCCCGGGACAGTTACGTTGAAGCTTTCTTT.

This clonotype occurred a few times. The chain couples TRBV11-1 to TRBJ1-1, with unresolved D. This CDR3 region has 18 residues. Trimming cost V 2 bases and J 0 bases, with 19 bases left between them. Germline values: CDR1 SGHAT, CDR2 FQDESV (reference sequence). CDR3 in amino acids: CASSLNWEAKGMNTEAFF. The DNA for the CDR3 is TGTGCCAGCAGCTTAAATTGGGAAGCGAAGGGCATGAACACTGAAGCTTTCTTT.

This clonotype was detected ten times or more. V usage is TRBV12-3 or TRBV12-4 and J usage is TRBJ2-1, with D perhaps TRBD2 (6 bases). The CDR3 loop spans 14 amino acids. Trimming removed 3 bases at V and 10 bases at J, with 16 bases between. CDR3 in amino acids: CASSLGDSPPEQFF. The CDR3 DNA reads as TGTGCCAGCAGTTTGGGGGACTCACCACCCGAGCAGTTCTTC.

V is TRBV12-3 or TRBV12-4 and J is TRBJ2-7, with a weak D call TRBD1 (6 bases). Trimming removed 3 bases from V and 3 bases from J, with 12 bases in between. The CDR3 has 14 residues. The CDR3 coding sequence is TGTGCCAGCAGTTTGGGGACATCAATCTACGAGCAGTACTTC. It translates to CASSLGTSIYEQYF.

This clonotype has just a few counts. The chain carries TRBV5-1 and TRBJ2-3; no clear D gene. The V gene's germline CDR1 is SGHRS and CDR2 YFSETQ. Deletions cut 0 bases from V and 2 bases from J, with 13 bases between. CDR3 length equals 16 residues. The CDR3 region has the DNA TGCGCCAGCAGCTTGGCCGGGCGGCCAGTCACAGATACGCAGTATTTT. Translating gives CASSLAGRPVTDTQYF.

The sample holds many counts of this clonotype. J is TRBJ2-7 and V is TRBV5-1; possible D gene TRBD2, 6 bases. The germline gives CDR1 SGHRS, CDR2 YFSETQ. V was cut by 9 bases and J by 2 bases, with 18 bases left in between. The CDR3 is made up of 14 amino acids. CDR3 nucleotides: TGCGCCACCAAGCGAGGGGCTAGCGCCTACGAGCAGTACTTC. Translating it yields CATKRGASAYEQYF.

This rearrangement joins TRBV7-9 to TRBJ2-7; perhaps TRBD1 as D (6 bases). In germline, CDR1 is SEHNR, CDR2 FQNEAQ (reference sequence). This CDR3 contains 14 residues. Trimming stripped 5 bases from V and 4 bases from J, with 15 bases between. The CDR3 nucleotides read TGTGCCAGCAGCCCCCGGGACAAGCGATACGAGCAGTACTTC. It specifies CASSPRDKRYEQYF.

This clonotype was detected only a few times. CDR3 sequence (DNA): TGCGCCAGCAGCCAAGTTGGGGACAGGCTATCTGAAGCTTTCTTT. Its translation: CASSQVGDRLSEAFF. The J gene is TRBJ1-1, the V gene TRBV4-3; TRBD1 matches at 8 bases. Germline lookup yields CDR1 LGHNA and CDR2 YSLEER. The CDR3 sequence is 15 residues long. Trimming at V came to 1 base and at J to 6 bases, leaving 7 bases not matched to a gene.

This clonotype was seen at least ten times. The chain is built from TRBV6-2 or TRBV6-3 and TRBJ1-1; no definite D call. V lost 4 bases and J 3 bases, leaving 9 bases between the germline ends. The CDR3 spans 13 residues. CDR1 is MNHEY, CDR2 SVGEGT, per germline. In DNA form, the CDR3 reads TGTGCCAGCAGTTCTCTAGAGCACACTGAAGCTTTCTTT. Translation: CASSSLEHTEAFF.

This clonotype was counted ten times or more. V is TRBV4-2 and J is TRBJ2-3; TRBD2 agrees at 7 bases. The V and J ends lost 0 bases and 4 bases, in that order; junction bases with no gene match: 4. The CDR3 is 15 residues long. Germline CDR1 reads LGHNA; CDR2 reads YNFKEQ. In nucleotides, the CDR3 is TGTGCCAGCAGCCAAGAAGGCGGGAGTCCAGATACGCAGTATTTT. As protein: CASSQEGGSPDTQYF.

At least ten counts were recorded for this clonotype. The chain joins TRBV27 to TRBJ2-2; possibly TRBD1 for D (6 bases). There are 14 residues in the CDR3. Per germline, CDR1 MNHEY and CDR2 SMNVEV (reference sequence). Trimming pared 4 bases from V and 6 bases from J, leaving 12 bases between. CDR3 in amino acids: CASSWGQGPGELFF. The CDR3 coding sequence is TGTGCCAGCAGTTGGGGGCAAGGCCCCGGGGAGCTGTTTTTT.

This clonotype was detected many times. The chain uses TRBV12-3 or TRBV12-4 and TRBJ2-3; 10 nucleotides agree with TRBD2. V lost 6 bases to trimming and J lost 0 bases; unmatched junction nucleotides: 6. The CDR3 is 16 amino acids. The CDR3 bases are TGTGCCAGCAGCCTTCTACTAGCGGGGAGCACAGATACGCAGTATTTT. Its translation: CASSLLLAGSTDTQYF.

Many counts were recorded for this clonotype. The V call is TRBV6-1, the J call TRBJ2-5, with D hard to call. Between the trimmed V and J ends, which lost 2 bases and 5 bases, there was a span of 15 bases. Germline lookup yields CDR1 MNHNS and CDR2 SASEGT. The CDR3 is 15 residues long. Here the CDR3 reads CASSEYSDGSETQYF. The CDR3 nucleotides read TGTGCCAGCAGTGAATATTCGGACGGGTCGGAGACCCAGTACTTC.

This chain links TRBV7-9 with TRBJ2-5; weak D call: TRBD1 (5 bases). The V gene lost 3 bases and the J gene lost 3 bases, with 11 bases spanning the gap. Germline CDR1 SEHNR, CDR2 FQNEAQ (reference sequence). CDR3 length equals 14 residues. The CDR3: CASSLVDSEETQYF. CDR3 DNA: TGTGCCAGCAGCTTGGTTGACAGCGAAGAGACCCAGTACTTC.

In this sample, this clonotype turned up a few times. The chain uses TRBV13 and TRBJ1-3; 7 positions match TRBD1. Germline V gene data show CDR1 as PRHDT and CDR2 as FYEKMQ (reference sequence). The V and J ends lost 5 bases and 4 bases, in that order; junction bases with no gene match: 8. This CDR3 is built from 15 residues. The chain's CDR3 is CASSGRDRAGNTIYF. CDR3 nucleotide sequence: TGTGCCAGCAGCGGAAGAGACAGGGCAGGAAACACCATATATTTT.

This clonotype has at least ten counts. The V call is TRBV29-1, the J call TRBJ2-2; D is undetermined. V lost 0 bases and J lost 3, with 5 bases in between. CDR3 length: 13 residues. CDR1 SQVTM and CDR2 ANQGSEA come from the germline V gene. For the CDR3, the DNA is TGCAGCGTTGAAGATCACGACACCGGGGAGCTGTTTTTT. This encodes CSVEDHDTGELFF.

This chain links TRBV7-3 with TRBJ2-2; 7 bases are a match to TRBD1. Germline V gene sequence: CDR1 SGHTA, CDR2 FQGTGA. The CDR3 covers 16 residues. V shed 2 bases and J 2 bases; nucleotides not matched to a gene: 5. CDR3 loop: CASSLGWTGNTGELFF. CDR3 sequence (DNA): TGTGCCAGCAGCTTAGGATGGACAGGAAACACCGGGGAGCTGTTTTTT.

This clonotype was detected many times. This chain links TRBV10-3 with TRBJ2-5; D uncertain. V was clipped by 2 bases and J by 10 bases, with 14 bases between them. This CDR3 spans 13 amino acids. CDR1 ENHRY and CDR2 SYGVKD come from the germline V gene. The CDR3 is CAISEPPRRDQYF. Written as DNA, the CDR3 is TGTGCCATCAGTGAGCCCCCCCGTAGGGACCAGTACTTC.